A selection of T cell receptor beta chains follows, all from one sample in a study of blood T cell repertoires in COVID-19. Generated by immunoSEQ multiplex PCR, the TCRdb table keeps only in-frame clones and is missing some. The repertoire has some 200,000 clones, roughly 86% of them found once; the top ten carry roughly 3.5%. Sequencing was performed on peripheral blood. These receptors were obtained from a man between 65 and 85 years old with acute or convalescent COVID-19. CDR3s include the opening cysteine and the closing phenylalanine or tryptophan. Each record gives: V gene, D gene, J gene, clone size, CDR3 DNA, CDR3 protein. The D gene is left open where the match is weak. The listing skips clone size in some rows; elsewhere it reads once, few, many or a size class.

V gene: TRBV5-1; D gene: -; J gene: TRBJ1-2; clone size: -; CDR3 DNA: TGCGCCAGCAGCTCTCAGGGAAACTATGGCTACACCTTC; CDR3 protein: CASSSQGNYGYTF
V gene: TRBV5-4; D gene: TRBD2; J gene: TRBJ2-3; clone size: once; CDR3 DNA: TGTGCCAGCAGCGAGCGGGGACTCACAGATACGCAGTATTTT; CDR3 protein: CASSERGLTDTQYF
V gene: TRBV11-2; D gene: TRBD1; J gene: TRBJ1-1; clone size: -; CDR3 DNA: TGTGCCAGCAGCACCCCGGGACAGGGGGCAGAGACTGAAGCTTTCTTT; CDR3 protein: CASSTPGQGAETEAFF
V gene: TRBV27; D gene: -; J gene: TRBJ2-1; clone size: -; CDR3 DNA: TGTGCCAGCAGTAATACTAGCTACCACAATGAGCAGTTCTTC; CDR3 protein: CASSNTSYHNEQFF
V gene: TRBV7-2; D gene: -; J gene: TRBJ2-1; clone size: -; CDR3 DNA: TGTGCCAGCAGCTTAGTGGCGGTATCCTACAATGAGCAGTTCTTC; CDR3 protein: CASSLVAVSYNEQFF
V gene: TRBV3-1/TRBV3-2; D gene: -; J gene: TRBJ1-2; clone size: -; CDR3 DNA: TGTGCCAGCAGCCTCCAACGACAAAGTGGCTACACCTTC; CDR3 protein: CASSLQRQSGYTF
V gene: TRBV28; D gene: -; J gene: TRBJ1-1; clone size: -; CDR3 DNA: TGTGCCAGCAGTTTCACAGGGAACACTGAAGCTTTCTTT; CDR3 protein: CASSFTGNTEAFF
V gene: TRBV11-3; D gene: TRBD1; J gene: TRBJ2-1; clone size: -; CDR3 DNA: TGTGCCAGCAGCCCACAGGGGAGCTCCTACAATGAGCAGTTCTTC; CDR3 protein: CASSPQGSSYNEQFF
V gene: TRBV4-3; D gene: -; J gene: TRBJ2-7; clone size: -; CDR3 DNA: TGCGCCAGCAGCCACGAGACAGGAAAACCCTACGAGCAGTACTTC; CDR3 protein: CASSHETGKPYEQYF
V gene: TRBV7-6; D gene: TRBD2; J gene: TRBJ2-5; clone size: once; CDR3 DNA: TGTGCCAGCAGCTTCTTTGTTTCTAGCGGAGAGACCCAGTACTTC; CDR3 protein: CASSFFVSSGETQYF
V gene: TRBV10-3; D gene: -; J gene: TRBJ1-1; clone size: -; CDR3 DNA: TGTGCCATCAGTGAGGCGACAAACACTGAAGCTTTCTTT; CDR3 protein: CAISEATNTEAFF
V gene: TRBV9; D gene: TRBD1; J gene: TRBJ1-2; clone size: once; CDR3 DNA: TGTGCCAGCAGCGGACAGGGGTGGGGATATGAAGGCTACACCTTC; CDR3 protein: CASSGQGWGYEGYTF
V gene: TRBV7-9; D gene: -; J gene: TRBJ1-5; clone size: once; CDR3 DNA: TGTGCCAGCAGTTCGGACAGTCGTAGCAATCAGCCCCAGCATTTT; CDR3 protein: CASSSDSRSNQPQHF
V gene: TRBV5-1; D gene: TRBD2; J gene: TRBJ2-2; clone size: -; CDR3 DNA: TGCGCCAGCAGCTGGGGACTAGCGGACACCGGGGAGCTGTTTTTT; CDR3 protein: CASSWGLADTGELFF
V gene: TRBV4-1; D gene: TRBD1; J gene: TRBJ2-2; clone size: -; CDR3 DNA: TGCGCCAGCAGCCGCCCAGGACAGGGAAGCACCGGGGAGCTGTTTTTT; CDR3 protein: CASSRPGQGSTGELFF
V gene: TRBV7-9; D gene: -; J gene: TRBJ2-1; clone size: -; CDR3 DNA: TGTGCCAGCAGCTTAGCAGCCTCCTACAATGAGCAGTTCTTC; CDR3 protein: CASSLAASYNEQFF
V gene: TRBV2; D gene: -; J gene: TRBJ1-5; clone size: -; CDR3 DNA: TGTGCCAGCAGTGTAGCGGCAGGGGATCAGCCCCAGCATTTT; CDR3 protein: CASSVAAGDQPQHF
V gene: TRBV29-1; D gene: -; J gene: TRBJ2-2; clone size: -; CDR3 DNA: TGCAGCGTTGAGGCAGGCTCTACGGGGGAGCTGTTTTTT; CDR3 protein: CSVEAGSTGELFF
V gene: TRBV5-6; D gene: TRBD2; J gene: TRBJ2-2; clone size: -; CDR3 DNA: TGTGCCAGCAGCTTGGCCAGGGGTAGCGGGGGCCTCAACGCCGGGGAGCTGTTTTTT; CDR3 protein: CASSLARGSGGLNAGELFF
V gene: TRBV5-1; D gene: -; J gene: TRBJ1-2; clone size: few; CDR3 DNA: TGCGCCAGCAGCTTCGGCTTCATTCCAGGGGAAGGCTACACCTTC; CDR3 protein: CASSFGFIPGEGYTF
V gene: TRBV3-1/TRBV3-2; D gene: -; J gene: TRBJ2-2; clone size: -; CDR3 DNA: TGTGCCAGCAGCCAAGGGCCAGGGGCCCTCACCGGGGAGCTGTTTTTT; CDR3 protein: CASSQGPGALTGELFF
V gene: TRBV5-1; D gene: -; J gene: TRBJ2-3; clone size: -; CDR3 DNA: TGCGCCAGCAGCTTGGCGGACAGTAGCACAGATACGCAGTATTTT; CDR3 protein: CASSLADSSTDTQYF
V gene: TRBV11-2; D gene: -; J gene: TRBJ1-2; clone size: -; CDR3 DNA: TGTGCCAGCAGCTTACCCCCCTATGACTATGGCTACACCTTC; CDR3 protein: CASSLPPYDYGYTF
V gene: TRBV7-2; D gene: -; J gene: TRBJ2-3; clone size: -; CDR3 DNA: TGTGCCAGCAGCTTAGCCGGACACTACACAGATACGCAGTATTTT; CDR3 protein: CASSLAGHYTDTQYF
V gene: TRBV27; D gene: TRBD1; J gene: TRBJ1-6; clone size: -; CDR3 DNA: TGTGCCAGCAGTCTCTGGACAGGGGAAAATTCACCCCTCCACTTT; CDR3 protein: CASSLWTGENSPLHF
V gene: TRBV4-3; D gene: -; J gene: TRBJ1-3; clone size: -; CDR3 DNA: TGCGCCAGCAGCCAATCCTCGTACCGGCAGGGAGGAAACACCATATATTTT; CDR3 protein: CASSQSSYRQGGNTIYF
V gene: TRBV6-2/TRBV6-3; D gene: TRBD2; J gene: TRBJ2-3; clone size: -; CDR3 DNA: TGTGCCAGCAGTTACTCGATGGTAGCGGGAGCTTTCACAGATACGCAGTATTTT; CDR3 protein: CASSYSMVAGAFTDTQYF
V gene: TRBV4-1; D gene: -; J gene: TRBJ1-5; clone size: -; CDR3 DNA: TGCGCCAGCAGCCAGGGGGCCAATAGCAATCAGCCCCAGCATTTT; CDR3 protein: CASSQGANSNQPQHF
V gene: TRBV14; D gene: TRBD1; J gene: TRBJ1-2; clone size: -; CDR3 DNA: TGTGCCAGCAGCCAAGATCGACAGGGGTTTAACGGCTACACCTTC; CDR3 protein: CASSQDRQGFNGYTF
V gene: TRBV11-2; D gene: TRBD1; J gene: TRBJ2-7; clone size: -; CDR3 DNA: TGTGCCAGCAGCTTAGCACTACAGGGGGCGCTTCGGGACGAGCAGTACTTC; CDR3 protein: CASSLALQGALRDEQYF
V gene: TRBV4-1; D gene: TRBD2; J gene: TRBJ2-5; clone size: -; CDR3 DNA: TGCGCCAGCAGCACTAGCGGGAGGTTCGAGACCCAGTACTTC; CDR3 protein: CASSTSGRFETQYF
V gene: TRBV14; D gene: -; J gene: TRBJ2-7; clone size: -; CDR3 DNA: TGTGCCAGCAGCCAAGATTACGGGTACGAGCAGTACTTC; CDR3 protein: CASSQDYGYEQYF
V gene: TRBV2; D gene: TRBD1; J gene: TRBJ2-1; clone size: few; CDR3 DNA: TGTGCCAGCACAGTCCCTATTACAGGGGGCTTCGGCAATGAGCAGTTCTTC; CDR3 protein: CASTVPITGGFGNEQFF
V gene: TRBV28; D gene: -; J gene: TRBJ1-4; clone size: -; CDR3 DNA: TGTGCCAGCAGTTCATATAACGCCTACCGGGTTCCCCTGGAAAAACTGTTTTTT; CDR3 protein: CASSSYNAYRVPLEKLFF
V gene: TRBV6-5; D gene: -; J gene: TRBJ1-3; clone size: -; CDR3 DNA: TGTGCCAGCAGTTACTCGGGTCAGGGAACTGGAGACACCATATATTTT; CDR3 protein: CASSYSGQGTGDTIYF
V gene: TRBV29-1; D gene: -; J gene: TRBJ1-2; clone size: -; CDR3 DNA: TGCAGCGCTAGGACAGATTACTATGGCTACACCTTC; CDR3 protein: CSARTDYYGYTF
V gene: TRBV5-1; D gene: TRBD1; J gene: TRBJ2-5; clone size: -; CDR3 DNA: TGCGCCAGCCGCACCCAGGGACAGGGAGTAGAGACCCAGTACTTC; CDR3 protein: CASRTQGQGVETQYF
V gene: TRBV11-1; D gene: -; J gene: TRBJ1-4; clone size: -; CDR3 DNA: TGTGCCAGCAGCTTAGCCTCAGGGGTCGGAGAAAAACTGTTTTTT; CDR3 protein: CASSLASGVGEKLFF
V gene: TRBV18; D gene: TRBD1; J gene: TRBJ1-5; clone size: few; CDR3 DNA: TGTGCCAGCTCACCACCGGCAGGGGGCAAGCAGCCCCAGCATTTT; CDR3 protein: CASSPPAGGKQPQHF
V gene: TRBV6-4; D gene: -; J gene: TRBJ2-1; clone size: -; CDR3 DNA: TGTGCCAGCAGTGACTATGAGAATGAGCAGTTCTTC; CDR3 protein: CASSDYENEQFF
V gene: TRBV28; D gene: -; J gene: TRBJ1-1; clone size: -; CDR3 DNA: TGTGCCAGCAGTTTTGTTTGGGGGGAGACTGAAGCTTTCTTT; CDR3 protein: CASSFVWGETEAFF
V gene: TRBV12-2; D gene: -; J gene: TRBJ2-7; clone size: -; CDR3 DNA: TGTGCAAGTCGCTCGGCTGCGGGGACTAGGGAGCTCGAGCAGTACTTC; CDR3 protein: CASRSAAGTRELEQYF
V gene: TRBV29-1; D gene: -; J gene: TRBJ2-7; clone size: -; CDR3 DNA: TGCAGCGGCGGACTAACCTTTGGCGAGCAGTACTTC; CDR3 protein: CSGGLTFGEQYF
V gene: TRBV27; D gene: TRBD2; J gene: TRBJ2-1; clone size: -; CDR3 DNA: TGTGCCAGCAGCCCACTGGCGGGGGTATACAATGAGCAGTTCTTC; CDR3 protein: CASSPLAGVYNEQFF
V gene: TRBV7-3; D gene: TRBD1; J gene: TRBJ2-1; clone size: -; CDR3 DNA: TGTGCCAGCAGCACGACAGGGGTGATCAATGAGCAGTTCTTC; CDR3 protein: CASSTTGVINEQFF
V gene: TRBV5-1; D gene: -; J gene: TRBJ1-6; clone size: -; CDR3 DNA: TGCGCCAGCAGTTGGGGCGGCGATAATTCACCCCTCCACTTT; CDR3 protein: CASSWGGDNSPLHF
V gene: TRBV23-1; D gene: TRBD1; J gene: TRBJ1-3; clone size: -; CDR3 DNA: TGCGCCAGCAGTCAATCGAGGGGAGTGGGACAGGTGGGAAACACCATATATTTT; CDR3 protein: CASSQSRGVGQVGNTIYF
V gene: TRBV9; D gene: -; J gene: TRBJ1-2; clone size: -; CDR3 DNA: TGTGCCAGCAGCTCCGGGACACTCTATGGCTACACCTTC; CDR3 protein: CASSSGTLYGYTF
V gene: TRBV5-4; D gene: -; J gene: TRBJ2-7; clone size: -; CDR3 DNA: TGTGCCAGCACTATAGCCGGGGGAGACTACGAGCAGTACTTC; CDR3 protein: CASTIAGGDYEQYF
V gene: TRBV28; D gene: TRBD2; J gene: TRBJ2-1; clone size: few; CDR3 DNA: TGTGCCAGCAGTCTAGCGGGGGAGTACAATGAGCAGTTCTTC; CDR3 protein: CASSLAGEYNEQFF
V gene: TRBV28; D gene: TRBD1; J gene: TRBJ1-2; clone size: once; CDR3 DNA: TGTGCCAGCAGTTCACCGGACAGGATCTATGGCTACACCTTC; CDR3 protein: CASSSPDRIYGYTF
V gene: TRBV7-2; D gene: TRBD1; J gene: TRBJ1-2; clone size: -; CDR3 DNA: TGTGCCAGCAGCTTAGGGAGGACAGGCCATGGCTACACCTTC; CDR3 protein: CASSLGRTGHGYTF
V gene: TRBV11-2; D gene: -; J gene: TRBJ1-1; clone size: -; CDR3 DNA: TGTGCCAGCAGCCGTAGCGGGCTTGAAGCTTTCTTT; CDR3 protein: CASSRSGLEAFF
V gene: TRBV28; D gene: -; J gene: TRBJ2-7; clone size: -; CDR3 DNA: TGTGCCAGCAGGGGCCGGGACAAAAACTCCTACGAGCAGTACTTC; CDR3 protein: CASRGRDKNSYEQYF
V gene: TRBV5-1; D gene: TRBD2; J gene: TRBJ2-1; clone size: -; CDR3 DNA: TGCGCCAGCAGCTTGAGCGGGAGGTGGGCTGAGCAGTTCTTC; CDR3 protein: CASSLSGRWAEQFF
V gene: TRBV6-1; D gene: TRBD2; J gene: TRBJ2-5; clone size: few; CDR3 DNA: TGTGCCAGCAGTGAACTGAGCGGGACGGGCTCGGGGACCCAGTACTTC; CDR3 protein: CASSELSGTGSGTQYF
V gene: TRBV5-1; D gene: -; J gene: TRBJ2-4; clone size: -; CDR3 DNA: TGCGCCAGCAGCCTTACAGTAGCCAAAAACATTCAGTACTTC; CDR3 protein: CASSLTVAKNIQYF